The clone carrying this T cell receptor beta chain was observed at least ten times. Its antigen is unknown. Germline CDR1 and CDR2: SGHAT and FQNNGV. The CDR3 length is 18 residues. The trim removed 4 bases at V and 11 bases at J, leaving 24 bases unmatched. TCR beta CDR3 regions were amplified from RNA transcripts. When the TCR CDR3 underwent first-round RT-PCR, the HTBI primer set was used. TCRdb independently ran MiXCR on the multiplex PCR reads; one entry per CDR3 protein. The sample yields about 420,000 distinct CDR3 sequences, 15% to 19% seen once. This entry comes from a study of T cells in Graves' hyperthyroidism and ophthalmopathy. Study-level findings and limits: In blood, most of the thyroid clonotypes expanded above 0.001 were also present. Before onset, ophthalmopathy was predicted by the model a median roughly 6.8 months earlier.

With a duration under 2 months, the hyperthyroidism was newly diagnosed in patients aged 18 to 65. A patient was excluded if there was uncontrolled infection, other autoimmune disease, pregnancy or lactation. Sequencing input: blood. The chain employs TRBV11-2 and TRBJ1-1; 8 positions match TRBD1. The TCR originated in a woman between 18 and 30 years old with Graves' hyperthyroidism. The chain's CDR3 is CASSSYPTLRTGPTAAFF. The CDR3 coding sequence is TGTGCCAGCAGCTCTTACCCCACATTAAGGACAGGGCCTACCGCCGCTTTCTTT.